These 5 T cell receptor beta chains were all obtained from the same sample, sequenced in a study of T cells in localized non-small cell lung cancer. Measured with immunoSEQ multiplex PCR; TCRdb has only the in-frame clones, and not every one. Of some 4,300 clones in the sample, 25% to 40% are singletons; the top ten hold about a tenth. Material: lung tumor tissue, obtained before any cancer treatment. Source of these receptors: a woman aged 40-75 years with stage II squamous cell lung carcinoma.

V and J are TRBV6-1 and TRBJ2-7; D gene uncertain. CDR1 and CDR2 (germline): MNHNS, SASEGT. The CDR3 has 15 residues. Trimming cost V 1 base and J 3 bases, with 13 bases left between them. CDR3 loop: CASSEVPTSNYEQYF. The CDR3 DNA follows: TGTGCCAGCAGTGAAGTCCCGACAAGCAACTACGAGCAGTACTTC.

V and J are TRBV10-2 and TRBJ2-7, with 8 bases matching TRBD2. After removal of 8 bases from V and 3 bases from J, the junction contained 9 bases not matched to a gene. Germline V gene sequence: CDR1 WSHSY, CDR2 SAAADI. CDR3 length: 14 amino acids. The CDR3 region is CASRDSGVFYEQYF. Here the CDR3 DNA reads TGCGCCAGCCGGGATAGCGGGGTGTTCTACGAGCAGTACTTC.

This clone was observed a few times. The CDR3 reads CASSPEVGGVGSPLHF. In DNA form, the CDR3 reads TGTGCCAGCAGCCCCGAGGTTGGAGGGGTCGGATCACCCCTCCACTTT. The chain has TRBV28 and TRBJ1-6, with D possibly matching TRBD1 (5 bases). This CDR3 is built from 16 residues. The V end lost 6 bases, the J end lost 10 bases, and 22 bases lay between the germline ends. CDR1 and CDR2 (germline): MDHEN, SYDVKM.

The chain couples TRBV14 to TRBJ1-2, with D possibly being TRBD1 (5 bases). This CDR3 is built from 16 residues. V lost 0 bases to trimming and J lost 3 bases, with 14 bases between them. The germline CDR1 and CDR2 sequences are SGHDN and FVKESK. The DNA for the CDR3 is TGTGCCAGCAGCCAAGATATCTGGGGGAGGGACTATGGCTACACCTTC. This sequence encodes CASSQDIWGRDYGYTF.

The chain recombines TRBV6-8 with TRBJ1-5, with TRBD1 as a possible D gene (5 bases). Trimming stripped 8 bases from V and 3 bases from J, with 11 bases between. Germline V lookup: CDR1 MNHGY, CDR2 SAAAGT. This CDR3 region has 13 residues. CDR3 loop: CASHRDPNQPQHF. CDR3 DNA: TGTGCCAGCCACCGGGACCCCAATCAGCCCCAGCATTTT.